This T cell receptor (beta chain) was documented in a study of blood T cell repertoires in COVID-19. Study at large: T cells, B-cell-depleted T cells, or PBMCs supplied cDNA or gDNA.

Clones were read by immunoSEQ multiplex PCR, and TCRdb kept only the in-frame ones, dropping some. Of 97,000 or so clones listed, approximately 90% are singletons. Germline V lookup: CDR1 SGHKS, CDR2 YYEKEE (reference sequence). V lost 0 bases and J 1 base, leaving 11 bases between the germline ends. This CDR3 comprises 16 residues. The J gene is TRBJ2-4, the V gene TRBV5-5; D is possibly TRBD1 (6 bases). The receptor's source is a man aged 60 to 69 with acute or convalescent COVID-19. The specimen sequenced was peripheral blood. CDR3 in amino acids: CASSLGQAFAKNIQYF. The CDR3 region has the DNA TGTGCCAGCAGCTTGGGACAGGCGTTCGCCAAAAACATTCAGTACTTC.